The present T cell receptor (beta chain) was sequenced within a study of monozygotic twins with inflammatory bowel disease. General study findings and limits: Lower TCRbeta diversity (inverse Simpson) was seen in IBD patients than in healthy co-twins.

The CDR3 has 13 residues. Germline assignment: CDR1 SGHNT and CDR2 YYREEE (reference sequence). About this clonotype: Its antigen remains unknown.

TCRdb reprocessed the 5' RACE reads and stores each CDR3 protein as one record, lacking DNA. The sample table includes 200,000 to 250,000 distinct CDR3 sequences. The sequenced sample was blood. This clonotype was sampled from a human donor with ulcerative colitis or Crohn's disease, or a healthy co-twin of an affected twin (not recorded which). V usage is TRBV5-4 and J usage is TRBJ1-2; TCRdb reports TRBD1, a call that lacks DNA to check it against. The CDR3 loop is CASSAGFRYGYTF.